These 19 T cell receptor beta chains were sequenced from one sample in a study of OX40 agonist ivuxolimab in advanced cancers. Clones were read by immunoSEQ multiplex PCR, and TCRdb kept only the in-frame ones, dropping some. The profile shows over 60,000 clones, 90% to 95% of them singletons. Sample: CD4+ or CD8+ T cells sorted from blood, taken in a trial of the OX40 agonist ivuxolimab. These TCRs come from an adult with an advanced solid tumor such as melanoma, head and neck, liver or kidney cancer.

This chain connects TRBV7-6 to TRBJ2-7; D could derive from TRBD1 or TRBD2 (5 bases each). V was shortened by 1 base and J by 5 bases, with 9 bases between the two germline ends. Per the germline V gene, CDR1 is SGHVS and CDR2 is FNYEAQ. The CDR3 length is 13 residues. CDR3 nucleotides: TGTGCCAGCAGCTTAGTCAGGGACCACGAGCAGTACTTC. It translates to CASSLVRDHEQYF.

The V gene is TRBV6-4, the J gene TRBJ2-3; a weak D match, TRBD1 (6 bases). The CDR3 is made up of 15 amino acids. V dropped 4 bases and J dropped 6 bases, with 17 bases sitting between them. CDR1 and CDR2 from the germline V gene are MRHNA and SNTAGT. The CDR3 bases are TGTGCCAGCAGTGTAGGAGGACAGCTGGGGGATACGCAGTATTTT. Its protein is CASSVGGQLGDTQYF.

The V call is TRBV2, the J call TRBJ2-2, with D possibly TRBD1 on 6 matching bases. Between the trimmed V and J ends, which lost 2 bases and 4 bases, there was a span of 8 bases. This CDR3 comprises 14 residues. In germline, CDR1 is SNHLY, CDR2 FYNNEI. CDR3 sequence reads: CASSEIGGTGELFF. In DNA, the CDR3 is TGTGCCAGCAGTGAAATAGGGGGCACCGGGGAGCTGTTTTTT.

This chain uses TRBV19 with TRBJ1-1; D is undetermined. The V gene's germline CDR1 is LNHDA and CDR2 SQIVND (reference sequence). V lost 6 bases and J 0 bases, leaving 8 bases between the germline ends. The CDR3 consists of 13 residues. The CDR3 nucleotides read TGTGCCAGTAGCTCTACTATGAACACTGAAGCTTTCTTT. It translates to CASSSTMNTEAFF.

This clone was counted once. The J gene is TRBJ2-7, the V gene TRBV6-5, with D perhaps matching TRBD1 (7 bases). Germline V lookup: CDR1 MNHEY, CDR2 SVGAGI. The CDR3 covers 14 residues. V gave up 4 bases and J gave up 6 bases, with 16 bases separating them. CDR3 protein: CASSSNRGLGEQYF. CDR3 DNA sequence: TGTGCCAGCAGTTCGAACAGGGGACTCGGCGAGCAGTACTTC.

A single count supports this clone. V is TRBV29-1 and J is TRBJ2-7, with a tentative D call TRBD1 (7 bases). The CDR3 has 12 amino acids. Germline lookup yields CDR1 SQVTM and CDR2 ANQGSEA. V dropped 7 bases and J dropped 6 bases, with 16 bases sitting between them. The CDR3 DNA is TGCAGCGGTGGTCGCCAGGGGGGCGAGCAGTACTTC. It yields the protein CSGGRQGGEQYF.

The chain couples TRBV4-2 to TRBJ2-3, with D possibly being TRBD2 (6 bases). V lost 1 base to trimming and J lost 0 bases, with 14 bases between them. Germline V gene data show CDR1 as LGHNA and CDR2 as YNFKEQ. The CDR3 is 17 amino acids. The CDR3 spells CASSQGSGTSSTDTQYF. The DNA of the CDR3 is TGTGCCAGCAGCCAAGGGTCCGGGACTTCTAGCACAGATACGCAGTATTTT.

This chain uses TRBV29-1 with TRBJ2-5; no clear D gene. V lost 3 bases, J lost 2 bases, and 10 bases lay in between. The CDR3 contains 13 residues. Germline values: CDR1 SQVTM, CDR2 ANQGSEA. CDR3 DNA: TGCAGCGTTGACAGGAGCCAACAAGAGACCCAGTACTTC. It translates to CSVDRSQQETQYF. Looking up the rest from reference TRBV29-1 and TRBJ2-5 gives the full variable domain: SAVISQKPSRDICQRGTSLTIQCQVDSQVTMMFWYRQQPGQSLTLIATANQGSEATYESGFVIDKFPISRPNLTFSTLTVSNMSPEDSSIYLCSVDRSQQETQYFGPGTRLLVL.

The rearrangement joins TRBV28 to TRBJ2-7; D call uncertain. This CDR3 contains 14 residues. CDR1 is MDHEN, CDR2 SYDVKM, per germline. Trimming removed 6 bases at V and 2 bases at J, with 14 bases between. The CDR3 DNA is TGTGCCAGCAGCACGGGCCAGAGAACCTACGAGCAGTACTTC. Translation: CASSTGQRTYEQYF.

The chain recombines TRBV2 with TRBJ2-4; TRBD1 matches at 9 bases. Germline assignment: CDR1 SNHLY and CDR2 FYNNEI. Unmatched junction bases numbered 7, after V lost 2 bases and J lost 8 bases. The CDR3 spans 15 residues. CDR3 residues: CASSESGTGSDIQYF. The CDR3 DNA follows: TGTGCCAGCAGTGAAAGCGGGACAGGGTCGGACATTCAGTACTTC.

The rearrangement uses TRBV19 and TRBJ2-1, with 7 bases aligning to TRBD1. CDR1 is LNHDA and CDR2 is SQIVND in the germline V gene (reference sequence). The CDR3 sequence is 13 residues long. V was clipped by 7 bases and J by 2 bases; unmatched bases: 2. The CDR3 is CASTQGAYNEQFF. In DNA, the CDR3 is TGTGCCAGTACGCAGGGGGCCTACAATGAGCAGTTCTTC.

The chain uses TRBV6-5 and TRBJ2-7, with TRBD1 matching 8 bases. V lost 5 bases, J lost 2 bases, and 5 bases stayed unmatched. CDR3 size: 14 residues. Germline CDR1 MNHEY, CDR2 SVGAGI. Here the CDR3 reads CASSEDRGTYEQYF. DNA for the CDR3: TGTGCCAGCAGTGAAGACAGGGGCACCTACGAGCAGTACTTC.

The CDR3 sequence is CASRPRGTGGLETQYF. The DNA of the CDR3 is TGTGCCAGCAGGCCAAGGGGGACAGGGGGCTTGGAGACCCAGTACTTC. The chain uses TRBV7-9 and TRBJ2-5, with 12 nucleotides matching TRBD1. Germline loops: CDR1 SEHNR, CDR2 FQNEAQ (reference sequence). The junction had 10 bases not matched to a gene; V was cut back by 6 bases and J by 5 bases. The CDR3 extends over 16 amino acids.

The chain joins TRBV5-4 to TRBJ2-3; D is unresolved. V lost 0 bases and J 2 bases, leaving 7 bases between the germline ends. This CDR3 contains 14 residues. Looked up from germline, CDR1 is SGHNT and CDR2 is YYREEE (reference sequence). For the CDR3, the DNA is TGTGCCAGCAGCTTGGACAAGTACACAGATACGCAGTATTTT. This codes for CASSLDKYTDTQYF.

The chain joins TRBV7-8 to TRBJ2-3; D not resolved. V was pared by 3 bases and J by 2 bases, with 9 bases between. The CDR3 spans 14 residues. From germline, CDR1 is SGHVS and CDR2 FQNEAQ. The CDR3 here is CASSFRHYTDTQYF. CDR3 DNA: TGTGCCAGCAGCTTCAGACACTACACAGATACGCAGTATTTT.

This chain links TRBV7-2 with TRBJ1-1; 10 bases match TRBD1. The CDR3 length is 14 residues. Germline V CDR1 and CDR2: SGHTA, FQGNSA. The junction had 5 bases not matched to a gene; V was cut back by 6 bases and J by 4 bases. Here the CDR3 DNA reads TGTGCCAGCAGGTCCGGGACAGGGGTCACTGAAGCTTTCTTT. This codes for CASRSGTGVTEAFF.

The genes are TRBV23-1 and TRBJ2-4, with D hard to call. TRBV23-1 qualifies as an ORF whose function is uncertain. The CDR3 has 17 residues. V lost 2 bases and J 0 bases, leaving 14 bases between the germline ends. The CDR3 DNA is TGCGCCAGCAGTCAACCGCGGACGGAGCTAGCCAAAAACATTCAGTACTTC. Its protein is CASSQPRTELAKNIQYF.

The chain has TRBV14 and TRBJ1-4; D may be TRBD1 (5 bases). CDR3 length: 15 amino acids. Per germline, CDR1 SGHDN and CDR2 FVKESK. V gave up 4 bases and J gave up 4 bases, with 13 bases separating them. CDR3 bases: TGTGCCAGCAGCCGGGTAGGGGCCGATAATGAAAAACTGTTTTTT. As protein: CASSRVGADNEKLFF.

The rearrangement uses TRBV27 and TRBJ1-2; TRBD1 might be the D (5 bases). V gave up 10 bases and J gave up 2 bases, with 14 bases separating them. Looked up from germline, CDR1 is MNHEY and CDR2 is SMNVEV (reference sequence). This CDR3 has 13 amino acids. The CDR3 here is CATREGRNYGYTF. The CDR3 DNA reads TGTGCCACCCGAGAGGGGAGAAACTATGGCTACACCTTC.